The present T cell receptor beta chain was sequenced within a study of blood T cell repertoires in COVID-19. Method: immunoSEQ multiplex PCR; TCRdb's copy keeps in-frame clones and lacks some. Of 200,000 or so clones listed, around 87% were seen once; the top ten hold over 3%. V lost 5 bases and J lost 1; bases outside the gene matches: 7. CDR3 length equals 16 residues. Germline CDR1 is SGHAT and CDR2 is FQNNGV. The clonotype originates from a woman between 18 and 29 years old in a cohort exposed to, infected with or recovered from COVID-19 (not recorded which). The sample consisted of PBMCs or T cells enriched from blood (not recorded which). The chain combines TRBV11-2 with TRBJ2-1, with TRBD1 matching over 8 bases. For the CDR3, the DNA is TGTGCCAGCAGCCTCCGGACAGGGTGGTCCTACAATGAGCAGTTCTTC. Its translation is CASSLRTGWSYNEQFF.